This T cell receptor beta chain was retrieved from a study of human T cells and chemical hapten exposure. TCRdb processed the RACE reads anew with MiXCR; each CDR3 protein has one entry. The sample consists of roughly 260,000 distinct CDR3 sequences, approximately 8.6% of them appearing once. As for time point: pre-sensitization, week 0. Treatment noted: therapeutic diphenylcyclopropenone sensitization with weekly scalp DPC. The template was total RNA from unfractionated whole blood. This CDR3 is built from 14 residues. CDR1 is SGHRS, CDR2 YFSETQ, per germline. The trim removed 4 bases at V and 2 bases at J, leaving 6 bases unmatched. This clonotype was counted a few times.

This chain joins TRBV5-1 and TRBJ2-7; 7 bases are shared with TRBD1. The sample in question was whole blood, obtained in connection with sensitization to the hapten diphenylcyclopropenone (DPC). This TCR derives from a woman between 35 and 50 years old with alopecia areata. Some clones in this sample may be carry-over from other donors' samples. The CDR3 reads CASSREGGTYEQYF. CDR3 coding DNA: TGCGCCAGCAGCCGAGAAGGGGGCACCTACGAGCAGTACTTC.